Listed below are T cell receptor beta chains from one sample, sequenced in a study of OX40 agonist ivuxolimab in advanced cancers. Assay used: immunoSEQ multiplex PCR; TCRdb lists only in-frame clones, some missing. The sample has 15,000 to 25,000 clones; nearly 85% are singletons. The material was CD4+ or CD8+ T cells sorted from blood, obtained in a trial of the OX40 agonist ivuxolimab. The receptors come from an adult with an advanced solid tumor such as melanoma, head and neck, liver or kidney cancer. CDR3s include the opening cysteine and the closing phenylalanine or tryptophan. The D gene is left open where the match is weak. Clone size appears in some rows only: once, few, many, or a class for an expanded clone.

CDR3aa | CDR3nt | abundance | j_gene | d_gene | v_gene
CASSSRGVNSPLHF | TGTGCCAGCAGTTCGCGGGGGGTTAATTCACCCCTCCACTTT | NA | TRBJ1-6 | NA | TRBV27
CASSLDWQYQYEQYF | TGTGCCAGCAGCTTAGATTGGCAGTACCAGTACGAGCAGTACTTC | NA | TRBJ2-7 | NA | TRBV7-2
CASSPPFGGGAMGNEQFF | TGTGCCAGCTCACCACCGTTTGGCGGGGGGGCCATGGGAAATGAGCAGTTCTTC | NA | TRBJ2-1 | TRBD2 | TRBV18
CASSQDEGTAPYEQYF | TGCGCCAGCAGCCAAGATGAGGGGACAGCCCCCTACGAGCAGTACTTC | few | TRBJ2-7 | TRBD1 | TRBV4-1
CSVAILGHRNTIYF | TGCAGCGTTGCTATTTTGGGACACCGAAACACCATATATTTT | NA | TRBJ1-3 | NA | TRBV29-1
CSARTSTSYEQYF | TGCAGCGCCCGGACCTCAACCTCCTACGAGCAGTACTTC | few | TRBJ2-7 | NA | TRBV29-1
CASSYVAGEGTGELFF | TGTGCCAGCAGTTACGTAGCGGGGGAGGGCACCGGGGAGCTGTTTTTT | NA | TRBJ2-2 | TRBD2 | TRBV6-5
CASSLAGGRGVTEAFF | TGTGCCAGCAGCCTCGCCGGGGGGCGAGGGGTCACTGAAGCTTTCTTT | NA | TRBJ1-1 | NA | TRBV7-6
CASTRGSYNSPLHF | TGTGCCAGCACGCGGGGCTCCTATAATTCACCCCTCCACTTT | NA | TRBJ1-6 | NA | TRBV13
CASSLRRDRDSYEQYF | TGTGCCAGCAGTTTGCGTCGCGACAGGGACTCCTACGAGCAGTACTTC | NA | TRBJ2-7 | TRBD1 | TRBV28
CASSLGVYEQYF | TGTGCCAGCAGTTTAGGGGTTTACGAGCAGTACTTC | NA | TRBJ2-7 | NA | TRBV28
CASSVEMGSEAFF | TGTGCCAGCAGCGTAGAGATGGGGAGTGAAGCTTTCTTT | NA | TRBJ1-1 | NA | TRBV9
CASTQGVGEQFF | TGTGCCAGTACGCAGGGTGTCGGTGAGCAGTTCTTC | NA | TRBJ2-1 | NA | TRBV19
CASTAQLRNTEAFF | TGTGCCAGCACAGCGCAGCTAAGGAACACTGAAGCTTTCTTT | NA | TRBJ1-1 | NA | TRBV25-1
CASRLGGPYEQYF | TGTGCCAGCAGGCTGGGGGGCCCCTACGAGCAGTACTTC | NA | TRBJ2-7 | NA | TRBV27
CASSSPTVIDTQYF | TGTGCCAGCAGTTCACCCACCGTCATTGATACGCAGTATTTT | NA | TRBJ2-3 | NA | TRBV28
CASSAGTGDTGELFF | TGTGCCAGCAGTGCCGGGACAGGGGACACCGGGGAGCTGTTTTTT | NA | TRBJ2-2 | TRBD1 | TRBV25-1